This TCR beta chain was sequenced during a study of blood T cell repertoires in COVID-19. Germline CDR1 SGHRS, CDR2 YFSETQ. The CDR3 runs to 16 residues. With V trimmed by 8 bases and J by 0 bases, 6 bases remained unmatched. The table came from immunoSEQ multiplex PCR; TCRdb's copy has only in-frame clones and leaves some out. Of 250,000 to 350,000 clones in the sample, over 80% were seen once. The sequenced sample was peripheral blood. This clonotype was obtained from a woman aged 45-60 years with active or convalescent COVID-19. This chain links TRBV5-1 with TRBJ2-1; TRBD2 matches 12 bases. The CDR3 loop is CASLAGGGSSYNEQFF. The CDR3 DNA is TGCGCCAGTCTAGCGGGAGGGGGGAGCTCCTACAATGAGCAGTTCTTC.